This TCR beta chain was documented in a study of cytomegalovirus exposure and HLA in healthy donors. Profiled with immunoSEQ multiplex PCR; TCRdb holds only in-frame clones, not every one. The table has approximately 82,000 clones, around 95% seen once. With respect to this clone: Its specificity is not known.

Findings and limits, study-wide: Overall, approximately 150 TCR beta chains were annotated as cytomegalovirus-associated.

The length of the CDR3 is 15 residues. In germline, CDR1 is MNHEY, CDR2 SVGAGI. V was pared by 3 bases and J by 7 bases, with 16 bases between. The sequence was obtained from a woman aged 18-29 years in good health and CMV-seronegative. The chain employs TRBV6-5 and TRBJ2-1; tentatively, D is TRBD1 (6 bases). The sequenced sample was PBMCs. CDR3 bases: TGTGCCAGCAGTTATGTGGGGGACAAGTGGAATGAGCAGTTCTTC. Its protein product is CASSYVGDKWNEQFF.